Following are 11 T cell receptor beta chains from one sample sequenced in a study of cytomegalovirus exposure and HLA in healthy donors (dated by TCRdb to the late 2010s). Library prep was done by the immunoSEQ multiplex PCR assay. For the multiplex PCR, a mixture combining 60 forward primers for TCR Vbeta segments and 13 reverse primers for TCR Jbeta segments was used. Not all clones reach the TCRdb copy of this immuneACCESS table, which keeps in-frame sequences only. Checked studies attribute under half of the gap to unresolved V genes and leave the rest unexplained. The sample table lists roughly 63,000 clones, 60% to 80% of them with a count of one. Under 30% of the sample goes to the ten largest clones. Sequenced sample: PBMCs. The receptors here all came from a woman aged 40-49 years in good health and CMV-seropositive.

J is TRBJ2-7 and V is TRBV5-1, with TRBD1 identical over 9 bases. J lost 6 bases, V lost 0 bases, and 7 bases had no gene match. CDR1 and CDR2 (germline): SGHRS, YFSETQ. The CDR3 consists of 15 residues. The CDR3 sequence: CASSLGGDRDGEQYF. CDR3 nucleotide sequence: TGCGCCAGCAGCTTGGGAGGGGACAGGGATGGCGAGCAGTACTTC.

The rearrangement uses TRBV18 and TRBJ2-7, with D unclear. With 3 bases removed from V and 0 bases from J, the gap between germline ends came to 6 bases. The CDR3 is 13 amino acids. Germline assignment: CDR1 KGHSH and CDR2 LQKENI. The CDR3, as DNA: TGTGCCAGCTCACCGGGCGTCTCCTACGAGCAGTACTTC. Translating gives CASSPGVSYEQYF.

In its sample, this clone was seen once. The chain carries TRBV9 and TRBJ1-5; unclear D gene. The germline V and J ends were trimmed by 0 bases and 3 bases, with 10 bases remaining between them. The CDR3 runs 15 residues. CDR1 and CDR2 (germline): SGDLS, YYNGEE. CDR3 DNA: TGTGCCAGCAGCGTAGAGGGAGGGTACAATCAGCCCCAGCATTTT. It yields the protein CASSVEGGYNQPQHF.

V usage is TRBV7-2 and J usage is TRBJ2-3; 10 bases align to TRBD2. In germline, CDR1 is SGHTA, CDR2 FQGNSA. The CDR3 totals 17 residues. Trimming cost V 2 bases and J 5 bases; bases outside gene matches: 10. This CDR3 reads CASSLRVAGGRGDTQYF. CDR3 coding DNA: TGTGCCAGCAGCTTAAGGGTAGCGGGGGGCCGGGGAGATACGCAGTATTTT.

This sequence joins TRBV7-8 and TRBJ1-5, with D possibly matching TRBD1 (6 bases). Germline CDR1 reads SGHVS; CDR2 reads FQNEAQ. This CDR3 is 14 amino acids long. V lost 8 bases and J lost 0, with 11 bases in between. CDR3 sequence: CASGAGDSNQPQHF. The CDR3 nucleotides read TGTGCCAGCGGGGCAGGGGATAGCAATCAGCCCCAGCATTTT.

V usage is TRBV6-5 and J usage is TRBJ2-1, with TRBD1 identical over 9 bases. The CDR3 runs to 15 residues. CDR1 is MNHEY and CDR2 is SVGAGI in the germline V gene. The J segment lost 7 bases and the V segment lost 2 bases, leaving 6 bases of the junction unmatched. The CDR3, as DNA: TGTGCCAGCAGTTACCACGGGACAGGGAAGAATGAGCAGTTCTTC. Translation gives CASSYHGTGKNEQFF.

As for this clone: The junction and the germline gene differ at one end; a read error may be behind it. The rearrangement links TRBV2 to TRBJ1-4; D is unresolved. Germline CDR1 reads SNHLY; CDR2 reads FYNNEI. The CDR3 has 13 residues. The chain's CDR3 is CASSANGRDKELF. The CDR3 DNA sequence: TGTGCCAGCAGTGCGAACGGTAGAGACAAAGAGCTTTTT.

The chain is built from TRBV6-1 and TRBJ2-7; 8 bases are a match to TRBD1. Trimming cost V 3 bases and J 5 bases; bases outside gene matches: 15. The CDR3 covers 17 residues. The V gene's germline CDR1 is MNHNS and CDR2 SASEGT. As DNA, the CDR3 is TGTGCCAGCAGTGACGGCCCACAAAACAGGGGGATCCACGAGCAGTACTTC. This gives the protein CASSDGPQNRGIHEQYF.

J is TRBJ2-3 and V is TRBV19; unclear D gene. The CDR3 runs to 12 residues. Trimming removed 3 bases at V and 2 bases at J, with 3 bases between. Germline V lookup: CDR1 LNHDA, CDR2 SQIVND (reference sequence). The CDR3: CASSMATDTQYF. The CDR3 DNA reads TGTGCCAGTAGTATGGCCACAGATACGCAGTATTTT.

A few counts support this clone. This chain connects TRBV19 to TRBJ1-6; D remains ambiguous. Germline V CDR1 and CDR2: LNHDA, SQIVND (reference sequence). The CDR3 length is 14 residues. V lost 0 bases and J 10 bases, leaving 10 bases between the germline ends. The CDR3 loop is CASSIDFPGSPLHF. The CDR3 DNA is TGTGCCAGTAGTATAGACTTCCCGGGGTCACCCCTCCACTTT.

This chain uses TRBV6-8 with TRBJ2-3, with 10 bases matching TRBD2. Germline trimming cut 2 bases from V and 2 bases from J; bases unmatched to any gene: 4. The CDR3 runs to 16 residues. Germline CDR1 and CDR2: MNHGY and SAAAGT. The DNA of the CDR3 is TGTGCCAGCAGTTACCTAAGCGGGGGGGCCACAGATACGCAGTATTTT. Translating it yields CASSYLSGGATDTQYF.